Listed below are T cell receptor beta chains from one sample, sequenced in a study of T cells expressing NK-cell markers. TCRdb re-called the 5' RACE reads and catalogs CDR3 proteins one per entry, DNA excluded. The sample includes 350,000 to 450,000 distinct CDR3 sequences. The sequenced material came from blood T cells: a sorted CD56 or NKG2C T cell subset, CD4+ or CD8+ T cells, or bulk PBMC T cells (not recorded which). The source is a man aged 18-70 years in good health. Each CDR3 is given with its conserved first and last residue.

J | V | CDR3
TRBJ1-2 | TRBV19 | CASGPGRAAYGYTF
TRBJ2-7 | TRBV7-9 | CASSSGQVYEQYF
TRBJ1-3 | TRBV29-1 | CSVEGTPGYSGNTIYF
TRBJ2-3 | TRBV5-1 | CASSTHGQGVITDTQYF
TRBJ2-1 | TRBV5-1 | CASSLGTSYNEQFF
TRBJ2-7 | TRBV5-1 | CASSLAQGGASYEQYF
TRBJ2-2 | TRBV14 | CASSQGVRVRDAGELFF
TRBJ2-5 | TRBV18 | CASSYTSSETQYF
TRBJ2-1 | TRBV29-1 | CSVVVGGSYNEQFF
TRBJ1-1 | TRBV12-5 | CASGTERGGLGGGTEAFF
TRBJ2-5 | TRBV11-2 | CASSLQRGTSWTQYF
TRBJ1-5 | TRBV10-2 | CASSERGGQVGQPQHF